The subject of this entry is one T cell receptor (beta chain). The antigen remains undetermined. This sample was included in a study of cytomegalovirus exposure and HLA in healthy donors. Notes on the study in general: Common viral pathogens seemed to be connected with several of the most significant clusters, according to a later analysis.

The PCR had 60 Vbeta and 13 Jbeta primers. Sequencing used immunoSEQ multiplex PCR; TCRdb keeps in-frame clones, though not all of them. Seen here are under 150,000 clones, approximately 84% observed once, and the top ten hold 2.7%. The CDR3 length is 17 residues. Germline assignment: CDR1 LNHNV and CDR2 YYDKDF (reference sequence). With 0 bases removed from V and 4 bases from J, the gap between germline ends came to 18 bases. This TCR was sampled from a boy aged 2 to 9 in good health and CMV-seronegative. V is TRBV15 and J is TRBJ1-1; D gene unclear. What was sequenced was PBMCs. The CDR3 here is CATSRDLSTYQRTEAFF. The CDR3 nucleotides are TGTGCCACCAGCAGAGATCTATCGACCTACCAGCGCACTGAAGCTTTCTTT.